These 24 T cell receptor beta chains originate from one sample sequenced in a study of a mutant IDH1 vaccine in newly diagnosed glioma. Only in-frame clones appear in the TCRdb table, and some are missing; sequencing was by immunoSEQ multiplex PCR. The table has approximately 50,000 clones, 87% seen once. No antigen is known for these receptors. Time point denoted: week 23, last vaccination. Vaccination used 300 ug of mutant IDH1 20-mer peptide per dose, with topical imiquimod. This specimen consisted of PBMCs, obtained from a glioma patient whose treatment included an IDH1 peptide vaccine. The receptors stem from a man in his forties with glioma.

This clone was seen only a few times. The chain couples TRBV7-9 to TRBJ1-1; TRBD1 might be the D (5 bases). V lost 4 bases to trimming and J lost 3 bases, with 12 bases between them. The CDR3 runs to 14 residues. Germline lookup yields CDR1 SEHNR and CDR2 FQNEAQ (reference sequence). The CDR3: CASSSQGGDTEAFF. CDR3 coding DNA: TGTGCCAGCAGCTCGCAGGGAGGCGACACTGAAGCTTTCTTT.

In regard to this clone: The same CDR3 arises from other DNA sequences in this sample as well. CDR3 sequence: CASSLSGYEQYF. CDR3 nucleotide sequence: TGTGCCAGCAGTTTATCTGGGTACGAGCAGTACTTC. The genes are TRBV27 and TRBJ2-7; D is ambiguous. CDR1 is MNHEY and CDR2 is SMNVEV in the germline V gene (reference sequence). This CDR3 contains 12 residues. The germline V and J ends were trimmed by 0 bases and 4 bases, with 4 bases remaining between them.

V usage is TRBV6-1 and J usage is TRBJ1-1; D might be TRBD1 (5 bases). Trimming took off 8 bases at V and 0 bases at J, with 16 bases between the two ends. The CDR3 has 15 amino acids. CDR1 and CDR2 (germline): MNHNS, SASEGT. CDR3 DNA: TGTGCCAGCGTCCTCATGCCGGGGGTGAACACTGAAGCTTTCTTT. As protein: CASVLMPGVNTEAFF.

This chain uses TRBV19 with TRBJ1-3, with D tentatively TRBD1 (5 bases). Trimming left V 4 bases short and J 5 bases short, with 12 bases between. The CDR3 consists of 14 residues. In germline, CDR1 is LNHDA, CDR2 SQIVND (reference sequence). The CDR3 is CASSTTDTRNTIYF. The CDR3 nucleotides are TGTGCCAGTAGTACGACGGACACAAGAAACACCATATATTTT. Based on the CDR3 plus reference TRBV19 and TRBJ1-3, the full variable domain is DGGITQSPKYLFRKEGQNVTLSCEQNLNHDAMYWYRQDPGQGLRLIYYSQIVNDFQKGDIAEGYSVSREKKESFPLTVTSAQKNPTAFYLCASSTTDTRNTIYFGEGSWLTVV.

This chain links TRBV18 with TRBJ2-5; no clear D. Trimming shortened V by 0 bases and J by 2 bases, and 7 bases separated the two germline ends. This CDR3 region has 14 residues. Germline lookup yields CDR1 KGHSH and CDR2 LQKENI. The CDR3 protein is CASSPPVRQETQYF. CDR3 nucleotide sequence: TGTGCCAGCTCACCACCGGTACGTCAAGAGACCCAGTACTTC.

The chain joins TRBV7-6 to TRBJ1-5; 8 nucleotides agree with TRBD1. In germline, CDR1 is SGHVS, CDR2 FNYEAQ. V lost 4 bases to trimming and J lost 1 base; unmatched junction nucleotides: 9. The CDR3 length is 17 residues. Here the CDR3 DNA reads TGTGCCAGCAGCTCCACAGGGGGGTGGCTCAGCAATCAGCCCCAGCATTTT. Its translation: CASSSTGGWLSNQPQHF.

The J gene is TRBJ2-7, the V gene TRBV20-1, with D perhaps matching TRBD2 (6 bases). V was trimmed by 6 bases and J by 4 bases, leaving 10 bases between them. CDR3 size: 11 residues. The V gene's germline CDR1 is DFQATT and CDR2 SNEGSKA (reference sequence). The chain's CDR3 is CSARDLYEQYF. CDR3 sequence (DNA): TGCAGTGCCAGGGACTTATACGAGCAGTACTTC.

J is TRBJ2-3 and V is TRBV14, with 12 bases fitting TRBD2. CDR1 SGHDN and CDR2 FVKESK come from the germline V gene. The V and J ends lost 3 bases and 5 bases, in that order; junction bases with no gene match: 9. The length of the CDR3 is 17 residues. As DNA, the CDR3 is TGTGCCAGCAGCCATGGTCTAGCGGGAGGGCCGAAAGATACGCAGTATTTT. It is translated as CASSHGLAGGPKDTQYF.

This clone was recorded once. This rearrangement joins TRBV11-3 to TRBJ2-5; 11 bases line up with TRBD2. The CDR3 is 14 residues long. The germline CDR1 and CDR2 sequences are SGHNT and YENEEA. V gave up 3 bases and J gave up 5 bases; unmatched junction bases: 2. The DNA of the CDR3 is TGTGCCAGCAGCTTTAGCGGGAGGGTGGAGACCCAGTACTTC. Protein product: CASSFSGRVETQYF.

This chain uses TRBV6-5 with TRBJ2-5; D ambiguous. The DNA end lines up better with TRBJ2-7; the J call may be wrong. Germline V lookup: CDR1 MNHEY, CDR2 SVGAGI. There are 14 residues in the CDR3. The CDR3, as DNA: TGTGCCAGCAGTCCGCCCGCCGTTTCCTACGAGCAGTACTTC. This codes for CASSPPAVSYEQYF.

CDR3: CASSEHRLSNQPQHF. CDR3 bases: TGTGCCAGCAGTGAACACAGGTTGAGCAATCAGCCCCAGCATTTT. This chain uses TRBV2 with TRBJ1-5, with D possibly TRBD1 on 5 matching bases. The length of the CDR3 is 15 residues. V was trimmed by 2 bases and J by 1 base, leaving 9 bases between them. From germline, CDR1 is SNHLY and CDR2 FYNNEI.

V usage is TRBV11-2 and J usage is TRBJ2-3, with TRBD1 matching over 10 bases. V lost 8 bases to trimming and J lost 4 bases; unmatched junction nucleotides: 9. The germline gives CDR1 SGHAT, CDR2 FQNNGV. This CDR3 is 15 amino acids long. In DNA, the CDR3 is TGTGCCAGCGGCAGGGACAGGGGTGTTTCAGATACGCAGTATTTT. Translation gives CASGRDRGVSDTQYF.

This sequence joins TRBV6-5 and TRBJ1-5, with 8 bases lining up with TRBD1. Germline loops: CDR1 MNHEY, CDR2 SVGAGI. The CDR3 length is 14 residues. Germline trimming cut 6 bases from V and 6 bases from J; bases unmatched to any gene: 7. Written as DNA, the CDR3 is TGTGCCAGCAGGGAAGGGACAGGTCGTCAGCCCCAGCATTTT. It encodes CASREGTGRQPQHF.

The chain combines TRBV29-1 with TRBJ2-1, with D perhaps given as TRBD1 or TRBD2 (5 bases each). The CDR3 is made up of 13 amino acids. Germline CDR1 and CDR2: SQVTM and ANQGSEA. With 2 bases removed from V and 9 bases from J, the gap between germline ends came to 14 bases. CDR3 sequence: CSVERPPGAEQFF. DNA of the CDR3: TGCAGCGTTGAAAGGCCCCCCGGGGCTGAGCAGTTCTTC.

The genes are TRBV10-3 and TRBJ1-6, with a weak D call TRBD1 (6 bases). Germline CDR1 ENHRY, CDR2 SYGVKD. The CDR3 spans 17 residues. Trimming took 7 bases from V and 5 from J, leaving 21 bases between them. This chain's CDR3 is CAIKGDRGAGNNSPLHF. As DNA, the CDR3 is TGTGCCATCAAGGGGGATAGGGGTGCAGGGAATAATTCACCCCTCCACTTT.

In its sample, this clone was seen a few times. The rearrangement uses TRBV5-4 and TRBJ2-5; 8 bases line up with TRBD1. V shed 4 bases, J shed 1 base, and the junction held 3 bases outside the gene matches. The length of the CDR3 is 14 residues. The germline V gene has CDR1 SGHNT and CDR2 YYREEE (reference sequence). Here the CDR3 reads CASSAQGAQETQYF. The CDR3 DNA reads as TGTGCCAGCAGCGCGCAGGGGGCCCAAGAGACCCAGTACTTC.

This clone appeared once. This chain connects TRBV14 to TRBJ2-7, with 7 nucleotides matching TRBD1. The CDR3 runs 15 residues. Germline CDR1 SGHDN, CDR2 FVKESK. The V gene end was trimmed by 4 bases and the J gene end by 4 bases; junction bases not matched to a gene: 10. This chain's CDR3 is CASSPREGASYEQYF. CDR3 bases: TGTGCCAGCAGCCCACGAGAGGGGGCATCTTACGAGCAGTACTTC.

V and J are TRBV28 and TRBJ1-2, with D perhaps TRBD1 (6 bases). Trimming took off 4 bases at V and 3 bases at J, with 15 bases between the two ends. CDR3 length: 15 residues. Germline V gene data show CDR1 as MDHEN and CDR2 as SYDVKM. Here the CDR3 DNA reads TGTGCCAGCAGTTCACAATCTACAGGGTACTATGGCTACACCTTC. Its protein product is CASSSQSTGYYGYTF.

This clone was counted only a few times. The genes are TRBV9 and TRBJ2-7; the match to TRBD1 covers 8 bases. With 4 bases clipped from V and 1 base from J, the junction kept 4 bases outside the gene matches. This CDR3 comprises 14 residues. The germline gives CDR1 SGDLS, CDR2 YYNGEE. Here the CDR3 DNA reads TGTGCCAGCAGCAAACGGACAGGGTCCTACGAGCAGTACTTC. Translating gives CASSKRTGSYEQYF.

The rearrangement uses TRBV6-1 and TRBJ1-4, with D maybe TRBD1 (5 bases). Trimming cost V 11 bases and J 5 bases, with 15 bases left between them. CDR3 length: 13 amino acids. CDR1 and CDR2 from the germline V gene are MNHNS and SASEGT. DNA of the CDR3: TGTGCCTCGGCAGGGCATTTGAATGAAAAACTGTTTTTT. Translating gives CASAGHLNEKLFF.

The table lists this clone with a count of one. CDR3 region: CASSSDSSDTQYF. DNA of the CDR3: TGTGCCAGCAGCTCCGACAGTTCAGATACGCAGTATTTT. The chain combines TRBV7-8 with TRBJ2-3; D possibly corresponds to TRBD1 (5 bases). The V end was cut by 4 bases, the J end by 4 bases, with 9 bases between. In germline, CDR1 is SGHVS, CDR2 FQNEAQ. The CDR3 spans 13 residues.

V gene TRBV6-5 combines with J gene TRBJ2-7, with D hard to call. CDR1 MNHEY and CDR2 SVGAGI come from the germline V gene. Trimming stripped 0 bases from V and 1 base from J, with 7 bases between. This CDR3 comprises 14 residues. The CDR3 DNA follows: TGTGCCAGCAGTTACTCGTTCAGTTCCTACGAGCAGTACTTC. Its translation is CASSYSFSSYEQYF.

V and J are TRBV5-5 and TRBJ2-1, with unresolved D. V gave up 1 base and J gave up 7 bases, with 18 bases separating them. This CDR3 has 16 residues. Germline CDR1 is SGHKS and CDR2 is YYEKEE (reference sequence). CDR3 protein: CASSLRASHGRNEQFF. For the CDR3, the DNA is TGTGCCAGCAGCTTGCGCGCCTCCCACGGAAGGAATGAGCAGTTCTTC.

The gene calls are TRBV29-1 and TRBJ2-7, with a tentative D call TRBD1 (6 bases). This CDR3 has 14 residues. The germline V and J ends were trimmed by 6 bases and 3 bases, with 18 bases remaining between them. Germline assignment: CDR1 SQVTM and CDR2 ANQGSEA. The CDR3 DNA reads as TGCAGCGTGATCATAACAGGGAGCTTCTACGAGCAGTACTTC. Translated: CSVIITGSFYEQYF.